A selection of T cell receptor beta chains follows, all from one sample in a study of blood T cells in healthy people across ages. TCRdb independently ran MiXCR on the 5' RACE reads; one entry per CDR3 protein. The sample yields 600,000 to 1,000,000 distinct CDR3 sequences, roughly 64% seen once. The source material was blood. These receptors originate from a man aged 25-40 years in good health. CDR3s include the opening cysteine and the closing phenylalanine or tryptophan. Each record gives: V gene, J gene, D gene, clone size, CDR3 protein, CDR3 DNA. D genes are given only for firm matches. Size is omitted from some rows. Given values are once, few, many or a class for expanded clones.

>TRBV2|TRBJ2-1|TRBD2|.
CASSAQAGGHEQFF
TGTGCCAGCAGTGCCCAAGCGGGAGGACATGAGCAGTTCTTC
>TRBV20-1|TRBJ2-3|.|.
CSARDIFGSGTKIHSSTDTQYF
TGCAGTGCTAGAGATATTTTTGGGTCAGGGACCAAAATCCACTCTAGCACAGATACGCAGTATTTT
>TRBV5-1|TRBJ2-5|.|.
CASSSLGGRLETQCF
TGCGCCAGCAGCTCCCTTGGGGGGAGATTAGAGACCCAGTGCTTC
>TRBV5-1|TRBJ2-7|.|few
CASSLADGHEQYF
TGCGCCAGCAGCTTGGCCGACGGCCACGAGCAGTACTTC
>TRBV4-1|TRBJ1-5|TRBD1|.
CASSQGQGGQPQHF
TGTGCCAGCAGCCAAGGACAGGGTGGTCAGCCCCAGCATTTT
>TRBV9|TRBJ1-2|TRBD1|.
CASSVAGGQGFYGYTF
TGTGCCAGCAGCGTAGCGGGAGGACAGGGGTTCTATGGCTACACCTTC
>TRBV7-2|TRBJ2-1|TRBD1|once
CASTKDRGLSEQFF
TGTGCCAGCACCAAAGACAGGGGGCTCAGTGAGCAGTTCTTC
>TRBV29-1|TRBJ2-3|TRBD1|many
CSVPRGPRDTQYF
TGCAGCGTCCCCAGGGGGCCCAGGGATACGCAGTATTTT
>TRBV4-2|TRBJ1-5|.|.
CASSQDRGQAGQPQHF
TGTGCCAGCAGCCAAGATCGGGGGCAGGCAGGGCAGCCCCAGCATTTT
>TRBV29-1|TRBJ2-4|TRBD2|.
CSVDGGTSGRAGKNIQYF
TGCAGCGTTGACGGGGGTACTAGCGGGAGGGCTGGCAAAAACATTCAGTACTTC
>TRBV20-1|TRBJ2-3|.|.
CSANDPRADTQYF
TGCAGTGCTAACGACCCTAGGGCAGATACGCAGTATTTT
>TRBV7-9|TRBJ1-2|TRBD1|.
CASSLITRGQGSGYTF
TGTGCCAGCAGCTTGATAACGCGGGGACAGGGATCCGGCTACACCTTC
>TRBV7-8|TRBJ1-2|.|once
CASSLGGMGYTF
TGTGCCAGCAGCTTAGGTGGTATGGGCTACACCTTC
>TRBV27|TRBJ2-7|.|.
CASSVGGGQVNYEQYF
TGTGCCAGCAGTGTGGGCGGTGGGCAGGTAAACTACGAGCAGTACTTC
>TRBV24-1|TRBJ1-2|.|.
CATSHRNRNYGYTF
TGTGCCACCAGTCATCGGAACAGAAACTATGGCTACACCTTC
>TRBV29-1|TRBJ2-7|.|.
CSVKTEGPGEQYF
TGCAGCGTCAAAACGGAGGGACCGGGGGAGCAGTACTTC
>TRBV6-5|TRBJ1-2|.|.
CATLRQDYGYTF
TGTGCCACACTTAGACAGGACTATGGCTACACCTTC
>TRBV2|TRBJ2-7|.|.
CASSKSGQSSYEQYF
TGTGCCAGCAGTAAAAGCGGACAAAGCTCCTACGAGCAGTACTTC
>TRBV20-1|TRBJ1-1|.|.
CSAQQGERTEAFF
TGCAGTGCTCAACAGGGCGAGAGAACTGAAGCTTTCTTT
>TRBV6-1|TRBJ2-3|.|.
CASSYTSWLRTDTQYF
TGTGCCAGCAGCTATACAAGTTGGCTTCGCACAGATACGCAGTATTTT
>TRBV5-1|TRBJ1-1|TRBD1|.
CASSSRQGAEAFF
TGCGCCAGCAGCTCCCGACAGGGGGCTGAAGCTTTCTTT
>TRBV7-2|TRBJ2-5|.|few
CASSMDRWETQYF
TGTGCCAGCAGCATGGACAGATGGGAGACCCAGTACTTC
>TRBV9|TRBJ2-5|.|.
CASSVTQESIGTQYF
TGTGCCAGCAGCGTAACCCAGGAGTCAATTGGGACCCAGTACTTC
>TRBV11-2|TRBJ2-7|.|.
CASSFGIGQGGSYEQYF
TGTGCCAGCAGCTTCGGTATTGGGCAGGGCGGCTCCTACGAGCAGTACTTC
>TRBV18|TRBJ1-1|.|few
CASSPLGNTEAFF
TGTGCCAGCTCACCATTAGGGAACACTGAAGCTTTCTTT
>TRBV7-9|TRBJ2-3|.|few
CASSLGQGNTQYF
TGTGCCAGCAGCTTAGGGCAGGGCAATACGCAGTATTTT
>TRBV6-1|TRBJ2-7|.|.
CASSEGWGIGEQYF
TGTGCCAGCAGTGAAGGGTGGGGGATCGGCGAGCAGTACTTC
>TRBV20-1|TRBJ2-3|.|.
CSARPPGDRGADTQYF
TGCAGTGCTAGACCACCAGGGGACCGCGGAGCAGATACGCAGTATTTT
>TRBV5-1|TRBJ2-3|.|.
CASREGGGVSTDTQYF
TGCGCCAGCAGAGAGGGAGGGGGCGTCAGCACAGATACGCAGTATTTT
>TRBV6-2/TRBV6-3|TRBJ1-1|.|.
CASSNPTGNTEAFF
TGTGCCAGCAGTAACCCCACGGGGAACACTGAAGCTTTCTTT
>TRBV6-5|TRBJ2-5|.|.
CASSSIRETQYF
TGTGCCAGCAGCTCTATCCGGGAGACCCAGTACTTC
>TRBV12-3/TRBV12-4|TRBJ1-5|TRBD1|.
CASSKTGGAGNQPQHF
TGTGCCAGCAGTAAAACAGGGGGCGCGGGCAATCAGCCCCAGCATTTT
>TRBV12-3/TRBV12-4|TRBJ2-5|TRBD2|.
CASSVSGGLGEQYF
TGTGCCAGCAGTGTTAGCGGGGGGCTCGGTGAGCAGTACTTC
>TRBV10-3|TRBJ1-6|TRBD1|.
CAISGGTGEPGFNSPLHF
TGTGCCATCAGTGGTGGGACAGGGGAACCCGGCTTTAATTCACCCCTCCACTTT
>TRBV20-1|TRBJ1-2|TRBD1|.
CSAGHGTDYGYTF
TGCAGTGCTGGACACGGGACAGACTATGGCTACACCTTC
>TRBV11-1|TRBJ2-5|TRBD2|.
CASSLFAGGQETQYF
TGTGCCAGCAGCTTATTTGCGGGAGGCCAAGAGACCCAGTACTTC
>TRBV3-1|TRBJ2-5|TRBD2|few
CASSRRLADFQETQYF
TGTGCCAGCAGCAGACGACTAGCGGATTTTCAAGAGACCCAGTACTTC
>TRBV18|TRBJ2-1|TRBD1|few
CASSQETGDDEQFF
TGTGCCAGCTCACAAGAAACAGGGGATGATGAGCAGTTCTTC
>TRBV29-1|TRBJ2-7|.|many
CSVEEGDYEQYF
TGCAGCGTTGAAGAGGGGGACTACGAGCAGTACTTC
>TRBV20-1|TRBJ2-7|TRBD2|few
CSARQPAGGQYF
TGCAGTGCTAGACAACCGGCGGGGGGGCAGTACTTC
>TRBV12-3/TRBV12-4|TRBJ2-2|.|.
CASTPGSRTGELFF
TGTGCCAGCACTCCCGGGAGCCGCACCGGGGAGCTGTTTTTT
>TRBV29-1|TRBJ1-5|.|few
CSVVMGDNQPQHF
TGCAGCGTTGTTATGGGTGACAATCAGCCCCAGCATTTT
>TRBV7-2|TRBJ1-2|.|once
CASSSRGRENGYTF
TGTGCCAGCAGCTCAAGGGGACGGGAGAACGGCTACACCTTC
>TRBV12-3/TRBV12-4|TRBJ2-1|TRBD1|few
CASSDTGGAMSGQFF
TGTGCCAGCAGTGACACAGGGGGCGCAATGTCTGGGCAGTTCTTC
>TRBV11-1|TRBJ1-1|.|few
CASSLDRSPEAFF
TGTGCCAGCAGTTTAGACAGATCTCCTGAAGCTTTCTTT
>TRBV20-1|TRBJ1-5|.|.
CSARGGSSQPQHF
TGCAGTGCTAGAGGTGGATCGAGTCAGCCCCAGCATTTT
>TRBV28|TRBJ1-2|.|.
CASTHAGREAYGYTF
TGTGCCAGCACCCATGCGGGGAGGGAGGCCTATGGCTACACCTTC